This T cell receptor (beta chain) was sequenced for a study of graft-versus-host responses after intestinal transplantation. The CDR3 spans 15 residues. The germline CDR1 and CDR2 sequences are SGHDN and FVKESK. V was clipped by 0 bases and J by 0 bases, with 9 bases between them. Here immunoSEQ multiplex PCR was the method, and the copy in TCRdb shows in-frame clones only, minus some. The sample has 90,000 to 95,000 clones; approximately 95% are singletons. About this clone: Antigen unknown.

This rearrangement joins TRBV14 to TRBJ2-7, with TRBD2 as a possible D gene (5 bases). This sample comprised unstimulated CD8+ T cells sorted from spleen or lymph node cells, obtained before intestinal transplant. This receptor was taken from a human donor who received an intestinal transplant. CDR3 nucleotides: TGTGCCAGCAGCCAAGATTCGGGGAACTCCTACGAGCAGTACTTC. This translates into CASSQDSGNSYEQYF. The variable domain in full, completed from reference TRBV14 and TRBJ2-7, reads EAGVTQFPSHSVIEKGQTVTLRCDPISGHDNLYWYRRVMGKEIKFLLHFVKESKQDESGMPNNRFLAERTGGTYSTLKVQPAELEDSGVYFCASSQDSGNSYEQYFGPGTRLTVT.